These T cell receptor beta chains were read from a single sample in a study of B cell selection in AIRE deficiency. Generated by immunoSEQ multiplex PCR, the TCRdb table keeps only in-frame clones and is missing some. The sample includes tens of thousands of clones, roughly 91% of them seen just once. The sample was CD4+CD25+ Tregs sorted from PBMCs. These receptors were taken from a human donor in good health. CDR3s include the opening cysteine and the closing phenylalanine or tryptophan. A D gene is named only where the DNA matches it firmly. Size tells how often a clone was seen (once, few, many) or the class of an expanded clone, and some rows leave it out.

J gene,D gene,V gene,clone size,CDR3 protein,CDR3 DNA
TRBJ1-2,NA,TRBV5-4,NA,CASSLARGPYGYTF,TGTGCCAGCAGCTTGGCCAGAGGCCCTTATGGCTACACCTTC
TRBJ2-5,NA,TRBV5-4,NA,CASSLVGLEETQYF,TGTGCCAGCAGCTTGGTGGGACTCGAAGAGACCCAGTACTTC
TRBJ2-7,TRBD1,TRBV2,NA,CASTMDRVQTYEQYF,TGTGCCAGCACCATGGACAGGGTTCAAACCTACGAGCAGTACTTC
TRBJ1-2,NA,TRBV18,NA,CASSPTTASAYGYTF,TGTGCCAGCTCACCTACGACAGCCAGTGCCTATGGCTACACCTTC
TRBJ1-2,TRBD1,TRBV6-5,NA,CASSDKTGGYGYTF,TGTGCCAGCAGTGACAAAACAGGGGGCTATGGCTACACCTTC
TRBJ2-7,NA,TRBV7-6,NA,CASSLTRLRPYEQYF,TGTGCCAGCAGCTTAACCCGCCTAAGGCCTTACGAGCAGTACTTC
TRBJ1-2,NA,TRBV6-1,NA,CASSSLGGDYGYTF,TGTGCCAGCAGCTCTTTGGGGGGAGACTATGGCTACACCTTC
TRBJ1-2,NA,TRBV20-1,NA,CSANYGYTF,TGCAGTGCTAACTATGGCTACACCTTC
TRBJ2-7,NA,TRBV11-2,NA,CASSLSGPQASYEQYF,TGTGCCAGCAGCCTCTCGGGACCCCAGGCCTCCTACGAGCAGTACTTC
TRBJ1-2,NA,TRBV6-5,NA,CASRDGRGSYGYTF,TGTGCCAGCAGGGACGGCAGGGGATCCTATGGCTACACCTTC
TRBJ2-3,NA,TRBV7-9,NA,CASSLGSAGTDTQYF,TGTGCCAGCAGCCTAGGAAGCGCTGGCACAGATACGCAGTATTTT
TRBJ2-1,TRBD2,TRBV6-5,NA,CASGGRGRQFF,TGTGCCAGCGGTGGGCGGGGGAGGCAGTTCTTC
TRBJ2-1,NA,TRBV5-4,NA,CASSLAGVAAFNEQFF,TGTGCCAGCAGCTTGGCCGGCGTAGCCGCCTTCAATGAGCAGTTCTTC
TRBJ2-4,NA,TRBV10-3,once,CAVGGAKNIQYF,TGTGCCGTTGGGGGAGCCAAAAACATTCAGTACTTC
TRBJ2-7,NA,TRBV18,NA,CASSLGTVYEQYF,TGTGCCAGCTCACTCGGGACGGTATACGAGCAGTACTTC
TRBJ2-1,NA,TRBV5-4,once,CASSYPGAPNEQFF,TGTGCCAGCAGCTATCCAGGGGCACCTAATGAGCAGTTCTTC
TRBJ2-7,TRBD2,TRBV29-1,NA,CSVVGGANEQYF,TGCAGCGTTGTCGGGGGGGCAAACGAGCAGTACTTC
TRBJ1-4,NA,TRBV2,NA,CASSDSSQRKKLFF,TGTGCCAGCAGTGATAGCAGCCAGAGGAAAAAACTGTTTTTT
TRBJ1-2,NA,TRBV6-1,NA,CASRGPYGYTF,TGTGCCAGCCGGGGACCCTATGGCTACACCTTC
TRBJ1-2,NA,TRBV5-6,NA,CASSLEGWNYGYTF,TGTGCCAGCAGCTTGGAGGGGTGGAACTATGGCTACACCTTC
TRBJ2-5,TRBD2,TRBV19,NA,CASSLLADGETQYF,TGTGCCAGTAGTTTACTAGCGGACGGGGAGACCCAGTACTTC
TRBJ2-3,NA,TRBV7-9,NA,CASSPSLAETTDTQYF,TGTGCCAGCAGTCCTTCCTTAGCGGAGACGACAGATACGCAGTATTTT
TRBJ1-5,NA,TRBV15,NA,CATSSSRGGNQPQHF,TGTGCCACCAGCAGTAGCAGGGGTGGCAATCAGCCCCAGCATTTT
TRBJ2-1,NA,TRBV27,NA,CASSPDRGLNEQFF,TGTGCCAGCAGCCCGGATCGGGGGCTCAATGAGCAGTTCTTC
TRBJ1-1,NA,TRBV6-4,NA,CASSDPPGSGTEAFF,TGTGCCAGCAGTGACCCCCCGGGCTCAGGCACTGAAGCTTTCTTT
TRBJ2-3,TRBD2,TRBV6-4,NA,CAWLADFEGAQYF,TGTGCTTGGCTAGCGGACTTCGAAGGGGCGCAGTATTTT
TRBJ2-7,NA,TRBV4-1,NA,CASSQVPGLEQYF,TGCGCCAGCAGCCAAGTACCGGGTCTCGAGCAGTACTTC